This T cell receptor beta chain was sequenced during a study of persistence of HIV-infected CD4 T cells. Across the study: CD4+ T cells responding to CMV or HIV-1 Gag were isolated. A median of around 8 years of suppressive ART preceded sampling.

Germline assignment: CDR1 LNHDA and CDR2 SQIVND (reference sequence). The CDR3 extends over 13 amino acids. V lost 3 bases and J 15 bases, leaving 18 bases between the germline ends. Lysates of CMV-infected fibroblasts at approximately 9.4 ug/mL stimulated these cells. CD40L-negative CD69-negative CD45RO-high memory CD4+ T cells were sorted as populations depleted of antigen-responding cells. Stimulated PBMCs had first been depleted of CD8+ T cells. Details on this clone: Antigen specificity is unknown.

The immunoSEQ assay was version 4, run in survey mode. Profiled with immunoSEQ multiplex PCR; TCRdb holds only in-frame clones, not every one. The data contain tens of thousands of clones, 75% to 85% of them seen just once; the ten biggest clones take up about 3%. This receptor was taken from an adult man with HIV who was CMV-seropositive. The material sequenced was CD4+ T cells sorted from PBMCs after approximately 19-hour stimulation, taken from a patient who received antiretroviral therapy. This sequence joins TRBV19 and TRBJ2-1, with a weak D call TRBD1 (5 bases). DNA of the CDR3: TGTGCCAGTAGTATCGATATAAGGGCAGGGTGGTTCTTC. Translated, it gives CASSIDIRAGWFF.